The 4 T cell receptor beta chains listed next were all sequenced from one sample in a study of cytomegalovirus exposure and HLA in healthy donors. Primers included in the PCR were 60 Vbeta and 13 Jbeta primers. Generated by immunoSEQ multiplex PCR, the TCRdb table keeps only in-frame clones and is missing some. Of about 180,000 clones in the sample, 81% are singletons; the top ten hold roughly 2%. Sequenced material: PBMCs. The receptors originated from a woman under 40 in good health and CMV-seronegative.

The genes are TRBV4-1 and TRBJ2-1; 12 bases map to TRBD2. This CDR3 comprises 16 residues. Germline CDR1 is MGHRA and CDR2 is YSYEKL. The V and J ends lost 2 bases and 8 bases, in that order; junction bases with no gene match: 7. The DNA for the CDR3 is TGCGCCAGCAGCCAACCTACTAGCGGGGGGTGGTATGAGCAGTTCTTC. Encoded protein: CASSQPTSGGWYEQFF.

V and J are TRBV4-3 and TRBJ2-6; weak D call: TRBD2 (6 bases). V lost 4 bases and J 0 bases, leaving 7 bases between the germline ends. The CDR3 consists of 15 residues. Per germline, CDR1 LGHNA and CDR2 YSLEER. The CDR3 spells CASSRGTSGANVLTF. The CDR3 DNA sequence: TGCGCCAGCAGCCGCGGGACCTCTGGGGCCAACGTCCTGACTTTC.

The chain has TRBV7-2 and TRBJ1-4; TRBD1 agrees at 9 bases. The CDR3 extends over 15 amino acids. Germline loops: CDR1 SGHTA, CDR2 FQGNSA. Trimming took 4 bases from V and 8 from J; bases not matched to a gene: 8. The CDR3 here is CASSSFTGGGEKLFF. As DNA, the CDR3 is TGTGCCAGCAGCTCGTTTACAGGGGGCGGAGAAAAACTGTTTTTT.

The chain joins TRBV10-3 to TRBJ2-1; 9 bases map to TRBD1. Germline-derived CDR1 and CDR2 are ENHRY and SYGVKD. V was clipped by 10 bases and J by 1 base; unmatched bases: 8. The CDR3 loop spans 15 amino acids. CDR3 in amino acids: CANYLGQGSYNEQFF. DNA of the CDR3: TGTGCCAACTACCTGGGACAGGGATCCTACAATGAGCAGTTCTTC.